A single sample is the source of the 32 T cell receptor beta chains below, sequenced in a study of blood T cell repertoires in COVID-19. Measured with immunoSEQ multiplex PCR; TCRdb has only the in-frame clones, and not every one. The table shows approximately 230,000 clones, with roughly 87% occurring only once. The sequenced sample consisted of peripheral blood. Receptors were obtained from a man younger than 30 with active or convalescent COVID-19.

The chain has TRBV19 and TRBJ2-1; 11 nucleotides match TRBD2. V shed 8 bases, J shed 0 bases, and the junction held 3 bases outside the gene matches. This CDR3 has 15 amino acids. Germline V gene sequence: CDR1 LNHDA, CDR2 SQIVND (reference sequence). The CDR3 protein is CASATSGSSYNEQFF. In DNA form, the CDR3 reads TGTGCCAGTGCTACTAGCGGGAGCTCCTACAATGAGCAGTTCTTC. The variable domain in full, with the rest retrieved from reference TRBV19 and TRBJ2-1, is DGGITQSPKYLFRKEGQNVTLSCEQNLNHDAMYWYRQDPGQGLRLIYYSQIVNDFQKGDIAEGYSVSREKKESFPLTVTSAQKNPTAFYLCASATSGSSYNEQFFGPGTRLTVL.

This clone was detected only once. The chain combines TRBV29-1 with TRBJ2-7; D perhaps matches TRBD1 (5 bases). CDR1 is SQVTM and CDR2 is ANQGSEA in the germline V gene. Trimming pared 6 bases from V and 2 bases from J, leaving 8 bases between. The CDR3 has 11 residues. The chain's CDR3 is CSVGPAYEQYF. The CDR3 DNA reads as TGCAGCGTGGGGCCAGCCTACGAGCAGTACTTC.

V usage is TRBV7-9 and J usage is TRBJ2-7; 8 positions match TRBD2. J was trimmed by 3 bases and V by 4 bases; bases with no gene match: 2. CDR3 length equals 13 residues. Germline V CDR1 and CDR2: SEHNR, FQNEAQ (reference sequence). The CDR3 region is CASSSGGGYEQYF. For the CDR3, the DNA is TGTGCCAGCAGCTCCGGGGGGGGCTACGAGCAGTACTTC.

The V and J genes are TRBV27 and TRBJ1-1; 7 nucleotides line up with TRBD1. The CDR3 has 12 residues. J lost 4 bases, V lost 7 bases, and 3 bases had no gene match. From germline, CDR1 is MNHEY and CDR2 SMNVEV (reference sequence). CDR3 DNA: TGTGCCAGCAAAACAGGGGTCACTGAAGCTTTCTTT. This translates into CASKTGVTEAFF.

This CDR3 reads CASSLRQGGLMNTEAFF. CDR3 DNA: TGTGCCAGCAGCCTTCGACAGGGGGGTCTCATGAACACTGAAGCTTTCTTT. The V call is TRBV7-2, the J call TRBJ1-1; 9 bases are a match to TRBD1. V shed 5 bases and J 0 bases; nucleotides not matched to a gene: 10. The CDR3 extends over 17 amino acids. CDR1 and CDR2 (germline): SGHTA, FQGNSA. Full variable domain (rest looked up from reference TRBV7-2 and TRBJ1-1): GAGVSQSPSNKVTEKGKDVELRCDPISGHTALYWYRQSLGQGLEFLIYFQGNSAPDKSGLPSDRFSAERTGGSVSTLTIQRTQQEDSAVYLCASSLRQGGLMNTEAFFGQGTRLTVV.

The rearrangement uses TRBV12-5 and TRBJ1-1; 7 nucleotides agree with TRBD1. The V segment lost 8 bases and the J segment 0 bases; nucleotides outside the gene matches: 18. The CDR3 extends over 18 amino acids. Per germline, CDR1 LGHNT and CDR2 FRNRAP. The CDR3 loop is CASQLRGRGSSMNTEAFF. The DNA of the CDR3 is TGTGCTAGTCAGTTACGAGGCAGGGGGTCGAGCATGAACACTGAAGCTTTCTTT.

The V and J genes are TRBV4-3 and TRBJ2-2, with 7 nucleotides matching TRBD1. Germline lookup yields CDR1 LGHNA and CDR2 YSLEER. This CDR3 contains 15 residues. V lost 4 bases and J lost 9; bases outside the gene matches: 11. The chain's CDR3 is CASSLRQGQGRELFF. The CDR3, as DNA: TGCGCCAGCAGCCTAAGACAGGGTCAGGGCAGGGAGCTGTTTTTT.

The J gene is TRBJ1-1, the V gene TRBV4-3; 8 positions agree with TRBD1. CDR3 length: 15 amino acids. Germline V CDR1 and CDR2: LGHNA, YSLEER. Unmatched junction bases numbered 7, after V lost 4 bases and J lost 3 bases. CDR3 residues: CASSRLGQGDTEAFF. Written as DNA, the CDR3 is TGCGCCAGCAGCCGACTTGGACAGGGTGACACTGAAGCTTTCTTT.

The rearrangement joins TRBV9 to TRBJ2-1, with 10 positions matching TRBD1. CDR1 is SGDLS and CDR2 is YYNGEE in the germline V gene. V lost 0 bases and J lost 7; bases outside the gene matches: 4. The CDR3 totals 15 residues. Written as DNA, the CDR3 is TGTGCCAGCAGCGTAGAGCGACAGGGGGCGAATGAGCAGTTCTTC. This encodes CASSVERQGANEQFF.

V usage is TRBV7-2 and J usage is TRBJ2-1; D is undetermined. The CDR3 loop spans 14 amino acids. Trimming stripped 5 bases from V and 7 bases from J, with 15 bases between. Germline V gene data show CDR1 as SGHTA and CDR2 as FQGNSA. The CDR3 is CASSAGASTNEQFF. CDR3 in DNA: TGTGCCAGCAGCGCAGGCGCAAGCACAAATGAGCAGTTCTTC. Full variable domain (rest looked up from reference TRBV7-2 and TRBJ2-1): GAGVSQSPSNKVTEKGKDVELRCDPISGHTALYWYRQSLGQGLEFLIYFQGNSAPDKSGLPSDRFSAERTGGSVSTLTIQRTQQEDSAVYLCASSAGASTNEQFFGPGTRLTVL.

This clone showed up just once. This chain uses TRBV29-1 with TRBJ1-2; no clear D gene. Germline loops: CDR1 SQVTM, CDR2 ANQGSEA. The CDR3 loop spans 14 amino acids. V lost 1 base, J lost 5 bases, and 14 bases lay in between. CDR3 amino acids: CSVEGRYGEYGYTF. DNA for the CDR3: TGCAGCGTTGAAGGAAGGTATGGAGAGTATGGCTACACCTTC.

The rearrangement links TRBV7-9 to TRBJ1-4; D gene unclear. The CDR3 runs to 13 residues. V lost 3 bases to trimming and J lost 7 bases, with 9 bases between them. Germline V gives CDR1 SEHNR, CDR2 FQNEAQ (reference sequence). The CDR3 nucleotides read TGTGCCAGCAGCTTCATTGGGAGTGAAAAACTGTTTTTT. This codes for CASSFIGSEKLFF.

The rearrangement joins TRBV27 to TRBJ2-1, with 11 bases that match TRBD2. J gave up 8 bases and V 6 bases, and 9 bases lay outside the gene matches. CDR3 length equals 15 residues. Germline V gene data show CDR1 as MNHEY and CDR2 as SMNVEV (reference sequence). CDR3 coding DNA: TGTGCCAGCAGGGAGGTAGCGGGAGGGCCCGATGAGCAGTTCTTC. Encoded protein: CASREVAGGPDEQFF.

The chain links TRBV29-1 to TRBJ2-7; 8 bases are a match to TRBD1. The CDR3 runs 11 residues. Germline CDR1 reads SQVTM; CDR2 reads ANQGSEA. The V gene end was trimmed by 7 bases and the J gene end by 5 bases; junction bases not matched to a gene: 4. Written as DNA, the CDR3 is TGCAGCGGTCGGACAGGGAACGAGCAGTACTTC. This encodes CSGRTGNEQYF.

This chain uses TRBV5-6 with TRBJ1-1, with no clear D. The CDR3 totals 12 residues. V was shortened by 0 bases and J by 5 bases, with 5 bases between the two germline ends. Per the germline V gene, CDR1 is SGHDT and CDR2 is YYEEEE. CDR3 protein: CASSLGLTEAFF. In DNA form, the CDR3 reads TGTGCCAGCAGCTTGGGACTTACTGAAGCTTTCTTT.

The CDR3 region has the DNA TGTGCCTGGGACAGGGGTGGCTACACCTTC. This sequence encodes CAWDRGGYTF. The chain uses TRBV30 and TRBJ1-2, with TRBD1 matching over 8 bases. The CDR3 loop spans 10 amino acids. Germline CDR1 reads GTSNPN; CDR2 reads SVGIG (reference sequence). V lost 5 bases to trimming and J lost 7 bases; unmatched junction nucleotides: 0.

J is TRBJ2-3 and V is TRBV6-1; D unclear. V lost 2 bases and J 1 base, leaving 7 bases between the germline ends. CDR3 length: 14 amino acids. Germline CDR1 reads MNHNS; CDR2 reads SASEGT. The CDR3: CASSESLRTDTQYF. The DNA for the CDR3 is TGTGCCAGCAGTGAATCACTACGCACAGATACGCAGTATTTT.

DNA of the CDR3: TGTGCCAGCAGCCAAGAGGAACTAGCGGGAGGACACACCGGGGAGCTGTTTTTT. Its translation is CASSQEELAGGHTGELFF. The chain carries TRBV4-2 and TRBJ2-2; TRBD2 matches 12 bases. Trimming at V came to 0 bases and at J to 3 bases, leaving 5 bases not matched to a gene. The CDR3 sequence is 18 residues long. Germline lookup yields CDR1 LGHNA and CDR2 YNFKEQ.

CDR3 nucleotide sequence: TGCGCCAGCAGCCAAGCTAGCGGGATTATTAGGTCCTACAATGAGCAGTTCTTC. Translated: CASSQASGIIRSYNEQFF. The rearrangement joins TRBV4-1 to TRBJ2-1, with 9 bases aligning to TRBD2. Trimming removed 1 base from V and 1 base from J; junction bases left unmatched: 8. The CDR3 is made up of 18 amino acids. Looked up from germline, CDR1 is MGHRA and CDR2 is YSYEKL.

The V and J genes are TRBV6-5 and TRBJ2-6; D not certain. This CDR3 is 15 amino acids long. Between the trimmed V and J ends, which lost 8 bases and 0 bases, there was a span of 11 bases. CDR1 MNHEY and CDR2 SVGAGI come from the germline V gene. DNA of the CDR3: TGTGCCAGCGCCCCCCACGGCTCTGGGGCCAACGTCCTGACTTTC. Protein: CASAPHGSGANVLTF.

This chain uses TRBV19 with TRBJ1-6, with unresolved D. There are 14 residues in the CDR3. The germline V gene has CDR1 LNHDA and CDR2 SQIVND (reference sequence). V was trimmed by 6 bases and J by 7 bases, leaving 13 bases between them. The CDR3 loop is CASSSGVGNSPLHF. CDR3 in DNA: TGTGCCAGTAGCTCGGGAGTGGGGAATTCACCCCTCCACTTT. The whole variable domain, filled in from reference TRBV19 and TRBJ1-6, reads DGGITQSPKYLFRKEGQNVTLSCEQNLNHDAMYWYRQDPGQGLRLIYYSQIVNDFQKGDIAEGYSVSREKKESFPLTVTSAQKNPTAFYLCASSSGVGNSPLHFGNGTRLTVT.

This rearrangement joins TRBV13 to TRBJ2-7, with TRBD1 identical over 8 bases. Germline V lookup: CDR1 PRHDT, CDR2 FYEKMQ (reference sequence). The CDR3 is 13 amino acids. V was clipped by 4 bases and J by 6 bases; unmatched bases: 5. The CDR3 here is CASSSITGGEQYF. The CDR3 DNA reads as TGTGCCAGCAGCTCTATTACAGGGGGCGAGCAGTACTTC. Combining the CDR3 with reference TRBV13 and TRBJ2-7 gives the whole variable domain AAGVIQSPRHLIKEKRETATLKCYPIPRHDTVYWYQQGPGQDPQFLISFYEKMQSDKGSIPDRFSAQQFSDYHSELNMSSLELGDSALYFCASSSITGGEQYFGPGTRLTVT.

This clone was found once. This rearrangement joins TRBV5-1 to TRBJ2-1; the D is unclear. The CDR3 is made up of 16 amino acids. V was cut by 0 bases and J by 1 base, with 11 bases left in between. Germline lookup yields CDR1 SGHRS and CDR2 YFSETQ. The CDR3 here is CASSLDPVLSYNEQFF. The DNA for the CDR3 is TGCGCCAGCAGCTTGGATCCGGTCTTATCCTACAATGAGCAGTTCTTC.

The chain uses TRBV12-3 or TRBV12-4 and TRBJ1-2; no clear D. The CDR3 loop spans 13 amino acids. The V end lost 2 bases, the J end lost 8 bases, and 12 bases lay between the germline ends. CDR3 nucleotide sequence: TGTGCCAGCAGTTTACGCACGACTGTAGGCTACACCTTC. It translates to CASSLRTTVGYTF.

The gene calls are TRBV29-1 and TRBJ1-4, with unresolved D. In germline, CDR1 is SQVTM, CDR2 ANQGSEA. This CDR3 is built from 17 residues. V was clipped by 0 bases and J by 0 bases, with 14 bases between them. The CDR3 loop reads CSVEDFGDSATNEKLFF. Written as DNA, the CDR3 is TGCAGCGTTGAAGATTTCGGGGATTCGGCAACTAATGAAAAACTGTTTTTT.

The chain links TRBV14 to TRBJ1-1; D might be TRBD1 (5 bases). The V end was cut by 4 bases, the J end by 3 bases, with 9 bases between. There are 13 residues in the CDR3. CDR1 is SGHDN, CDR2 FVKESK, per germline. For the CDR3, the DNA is TGTGCCAGCAGCCTCATACAGGACACTGAAGCTTTCTTT. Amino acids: CASSLIQDTEAFF.

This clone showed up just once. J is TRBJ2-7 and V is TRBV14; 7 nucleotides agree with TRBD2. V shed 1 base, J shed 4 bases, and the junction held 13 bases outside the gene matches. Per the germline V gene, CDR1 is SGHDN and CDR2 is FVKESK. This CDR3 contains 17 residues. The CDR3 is CASSQARGGVLPYEQYF. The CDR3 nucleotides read TGTGCCAGCAGCCAAGCTAGGGGAGGGGTCCTACCTTACGAGCAGTACTTC.

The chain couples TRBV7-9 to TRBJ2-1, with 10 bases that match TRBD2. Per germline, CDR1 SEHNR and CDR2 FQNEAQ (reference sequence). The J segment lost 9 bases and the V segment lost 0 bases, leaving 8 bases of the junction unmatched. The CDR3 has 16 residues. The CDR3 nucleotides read TGTGCCAGCAGCTTAGCGGGACCTAGCGGGAGTGGTGAGCAGTTCTTC. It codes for CASSLAGPSGSGEQFF.

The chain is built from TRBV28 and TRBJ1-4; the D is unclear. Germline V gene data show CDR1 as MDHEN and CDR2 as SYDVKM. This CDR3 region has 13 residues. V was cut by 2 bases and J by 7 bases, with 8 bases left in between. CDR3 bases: TGTGCCAGCAGTTTACCCTTTAGTGAAAAACTGTTTTTT. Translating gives CASSLPFSEKLFF.

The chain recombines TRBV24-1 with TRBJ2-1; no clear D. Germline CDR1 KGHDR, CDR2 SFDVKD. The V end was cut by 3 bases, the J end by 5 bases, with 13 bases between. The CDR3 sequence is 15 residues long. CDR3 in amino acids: CATSDPAQVNNEQFF. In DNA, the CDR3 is TGTGCCACCAGTGATCCGGCCCAGGTCAACAATGAGCAGTTCTTC.

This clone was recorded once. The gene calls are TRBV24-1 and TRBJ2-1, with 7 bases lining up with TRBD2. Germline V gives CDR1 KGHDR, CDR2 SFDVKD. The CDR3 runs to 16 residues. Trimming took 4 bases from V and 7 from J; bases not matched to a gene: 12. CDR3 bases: TGTGCCACCAGTGACCAAGGGACTACAAATGGGAATGAGCAGTTCTTC. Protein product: CATSDQGTTNGNEQFF.

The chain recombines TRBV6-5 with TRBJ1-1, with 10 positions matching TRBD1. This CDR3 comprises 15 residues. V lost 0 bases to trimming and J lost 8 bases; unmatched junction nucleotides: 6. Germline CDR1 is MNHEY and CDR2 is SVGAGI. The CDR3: CASSYSPGQGREAFF. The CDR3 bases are TGTGCCAGCAGTTACTCTCCGGGACAGGGGAGGGAAGCTTTCTTT.